One and the same sample provided the 12 T cell receptor beta chains below, sequenced in a study of siplizumab effects on memory and regulatory T cells. Clones were sequenced by immunoSEQ multiplex PCR, and TCRdb holds only the in-frame ones, with some missing. The table lists tens of thousands of clones, roughly 93% of them singletons, with 17% in the top ten. Sequenced input: CD8+ T cells sorted from blood. Every receptor here comes from a human donor in good health.

The chain combines TRBV11-2 with TRBJ2-7; maybe TRBD2 (6 bases). This CDR3 is built from 15 residues. Per the germline V gene, CDR1 is SGHAT and CDR2 is FQNNGV. With 2 bases removed from V and 4 bases from J, the gap between germline ends came to 15 bases. CDR3 protein: CASSLSAGKGYEQYF. CDR3 sequence (DNA): TGTGCCAGCAGCTTATCGGCGGGAAAGGGTTACGAGCAGTACTTC.

J is TRBJ2-4 and V is TRBV4-1; D uncertain. The germline gives CDR1 MGHRA, CDR2 YSYEKL. The CDR3 covers 15 residues. The ends were cut back, 0 bases at V and 3 bases at J, with 9 bases in the middle. As DNA, the CDR3 is TGCGCCAGCAGCCAAGATCCAGCGATCAAAAACATTCAGTACTTC. Amino acid sequence: CASSQDPAIKNIQYF.

The chain joins TRBV6-5 to TRBJ2-1, with 7 bases fitting TRBD2. CDR1 MNHEY and CDR2 SVGAGI come from the germline V gene. The CDR3 has 13 residues. The J segment lost 6 bases and the V segment lost 2 bases, leaving 1 base of the junction unmatched. CDR3 amino acids: CASSYGGSNEQFF. The CDR3 coding sequence is TGTGCCAGCAGTTACGGCGGGAGCAATGAGCAGTTCTTC.

A single count supports this clone. V gene TRBV19 combines with J gene TRBJ1-5, with D possibly TRBD1 on 6 matching bases. Trimming pared 5 bases from V and 3 bases from J, leaving 17 bases between. This CDR3 has 16 amino acids. The germline V gene encodes CDR1 LNHDA and CDR2 SQIVND (reference sequence). DNA of the CDR3: TGTGCCAGTAGTTTCGCCTCTGGACAGACCAATCAGCCCCAGCATTTT. It encodes CASSFASGQTNQPQHF.

The rearrangement uses TRBV7-6 and TRBJ2-1, with D unclear. This CDR3 is 14 amino acids long. The germline V and J ends were trimmed by 9 bases and 0 bases, with 12 bases remaining between them. Germline CDR1 SGHVS, CDR2 FNYEAQ. DNA for the CDR3: TGTGCCAGTGCTAGTGGCCGCTCCTACAATGAGCAGTTCTTC. It translates to CASASGRSYNEQFF.

The count of this clone is one. This chain's CDR3 is CASSLVLSGHNEQFF. The CDR3 nucleotides read TGTGCCAGCAGCTTGGTCCTTAGCGGACACAATGAGCAGTTCTTC. V and J are TRBV5-4 and TRBJ2-1, with a tentative D call TRBD2 (6 bases). The CDR3 spans 15 residues. V was cut by 0 bases and J by 5 bases, with 12 bases left in between. Germline V gene sequence: CDR1 SGHNT, CDR2 YYREEE (reference sequence). Combining the CDR3 with reference TRBV5-4 and TRBJ2-1 gives the whole variable domain ETGVTQSPTHLIKTRGQQVTLRCSSQSGHNTVSWYQQALGQGPQFIFQYYREEENGRGNFPPRFSGLQFPNYSSELNVNALELDDSALYLCASSLVLSGHNEQFFGPGTRLTVL.

The rearrangement uses TRBV6-5 and TRBJ2-2; no clear D. Germline V gene data show CDR1 as MNHEY and CDR2 as SVGAGI. The CDR3 runs to 12 residues. Trimming removed 1 base from V and 6 bases from J, with 3 bases in between. CDR3 nucleotide sequence: TGTGCCAGCAGTTACTTATCCGGGGAGCTGTTTTTT. Its translation is CASSYLSGELFF.

The V call is TRBV6-7, the J call TRBJ1-1; 7 positions agree with TRBD1. TRBV6-7 is known as an ORF, though its function is uncertain. This CDR3 region has 16 residues. V lost 0 bases and J lost 5; bases outside the gene matches: 9. The DNA of the CDR3 is TGTGCCAGCAGTTACTCCTATAGGGGGCGCCCGACTGAAGCTTTCTTT. Translating gives CASSYSYRGRPTEAFF.

The V gene is TRBV6-6, the J gene TRBJ2-7, with D unresolved. The germline V and J ends were trimmed by 2 bases and 4 bases, with 12 bases remaining between them. Per germline, CDR1 MNHNY and CDR2 SVGAGI (reference sequence). The CDR3 has 14 amino acids. The chain's CDR3 is CASSYVPGRYEQYF. CDR3 sequence (DNA): TGTGCCAGCAGTTACGTTCCAGGAAGGTACGAGCAGTACTTC.

This clone has only one observation. V usage is TRBV2 and J usage is TRBJ2-3; the match to TRBD2 covers 7 bases. The CDR3 spans 16 residues. Looked up from germline, CDR1 is SNHLY and CDR2 is FYNNEI. V was clipped by 6 bases and J by 4 bases; unmatched bases: 13. The CDR3 DNA reads as TGTGCCAGCAGCGCATTCTCCGCGGGAGAGTCAGATACGCAGTATTTT. Translated: CASSAFSAGESDTQYF. Filled out from reference TRBV2 and TRBJ2-3, the complete variable domain reads EPEVTQTPSHQVTQMGQEVILRCVPISNHLYFYWYRQILGQKVEFLVSFYNNEISEKSEIFDDQFSVERPDGSNFTLKIRSTKLEDSAMYFCASSAFSAGESDTQYFGPGTRLTVL.

The CDR3 loop is CASSDLPSPGELFF. CDR3 bases: TGTGCCAGCAGTGACCTTCCCTCACCCGGGGAGCTGTTTTTT. This chain connects TRBV25-1 to TRBJ2-2; D ambiguous. Looked up from germline, CDR1 is MGHDK and CDR2 is SYGVNS. V was shortened by 3 bases and J by 6 bases, with 11 bases between the two germline ends. This CDR3 is built from 14 residues.

The J gene is TRBJ2-1, the V gene TRBV11-2, with TRBD2 identical over 7 bases. Germline V lookup: CDR1 SGHAT, CDR2 FQNNGV. Losses at the gene ends were 3 bases for V and 9 bases for J; bases not matched to a gene: 8. CDR3 length: 14 amino acids. The DNA of the CDR3 is TGTGCCAGCAGCTTGAGCGGGAATCGCGGTGAGCAGTTCTTC. Protein product: CASSLSGNRGEQFF.